Listed below are T cell receptor beta chains from one sample, sequenced in a study of radiotherapy plus CTLA-4 blockade in lung cancer. Using immunoSEQ multiplex PCR, the repertoire was profiled, and TCRdb retains in-frame clones only, with some absent. The sample lists some 60,000 clones; more than 60% were seen once. The sample was peripheral blood, taken from a patient treated with radiotherapy plus ipilimumab. The receptors come from a human donor with non-small cell lung cancer who had a complete response to radiotherapy plus ipilimumab. Both conserved end residues are part of each CDR3. The order of the fields is V gene, D gene, clone size, J gene, CDR3 protein, CDR3 DNA. D genes are given only for firm matches. Clone size is not always given. Where it is, it says once, few, many or a class for expanded clones.

V: TRBV5-4
D: -
size: once
J: TRBJ1-2
CDR3: CASSSRQNRAGGYTF
DNA: TGTGCCAGCAGCTCCCGACAGAACAGGGCCGGTGGCTACACCTTC

V: TRBV30
D: -
size: -
J: TRBJ1-3
CDR3: CAWNSRGAPGNTIYF
DNA: TGTGCCTGGAATTCGCGGGGGGCTCCCGGAAACACCATATATTTT

V: TRBV5-1
D: -
size: -
J: TRBJ1-5
CDR3: CASSWGENQPQHF
DNA: TGCGCCAGCAGCTGGGGGGAGAATCAGCCCCAGCATTTT

V: TRBV7-2
D: -
size: -
J: TRBJ2-5
CDR3: CASSLSRGETQYF
DNA: TGTGCCAGCAGCTTATCAAGGGGAGAGACCCAGTACTTC

V: TRBV7-9
D: TRBD2
size: -
J: TRBJ2-7
CDR3: CASRLAVSGEQYF
DNA: TGTGCCAGCAGACTAGCGGTGTCCGGCGAGCAGTACTTC

V: TRBV11-2
D: TRBD1
size: -
J: TRBJ1-4
CDR3: CASSLDTGGYEKLFF
DNA: TGTGCCAGCAGCTTAGACACAGGGGGATACGAAAAACTGTTTTTT

V: TRBV10-1
D: -
size: -
J: TRBJ1-1
CDR3: CASSESGGRGTEAFF
DNA: TGCGCCAGCAGTGAGTCTGGGGGCAGGGGCACTGAAGCTTTCTTT

V: TRBV18
D: TRBD2
size: -
J: TRBJ2-3
CDR3: CASSPGVSGPADTQYF
DNA: TGTGCCAGCTCACCCGGGGTTAGCGGGCCCGCAGATACGCAGTATTTT

V: TRBV7-9
D: -
size: -
J: TRBJ1-2
CDR3: CASSPFDYGYTF
DNA: TGTGCCAGCAGCCCCTTTGACTATGGCTACACCTTC

V: TRBV18
D: TRBD1
size: -
J: TRBJ2-1
CDR3: CASSLDQTGGYNEQFF
DNA: TGTGCCAGCTCACTGGACCAGACAGGGGGCTACAATGAGCAGTTCTTC

V: TRBV5-1
D: -
size: -
J: TRBJ1-1
CDR3: CASSLRPGLNTEAFF
DNA: TGCGCCAGCAGCTTGCGGCCAGGGTTGAACACTGAAGCTTTCTTT

V: TRBV27
D: TRBD2
size: -
J: TRBJ2-1
CDR3: CASSPGLAGAYVNNEQFF
DNA: TGTGCCAGCAGTCCGGGACTAGCGGGGGCGTATGTGAACAATGAGCAGTTCTTC

V: TRBV29-1
D: -
size: -
J: TRBJ2-4
CDR3: CSVETDSTGIQYF
DNA: TGCAGCGTTGAAACGGACAGCACTGGGATTCAGTACTTC

V: TRBV28
D: -
size: once
J: TRBJ2-3
CDR3: CASSGAAASTDTQYF
DNA: TGTGCCAGCAGTGGGGCGGCAGCTAGCACAGATACGCAGTATTTT

V: TRBV7-2
D: -
size: -
J: TRBJ1-2
CDR3: CASSSDSELVYGYTF
DNA: TGTGCCAGCAGCTCGGACAGTGAGCTTGTCTATGGCTACACCTTC

V: TRBV7-7
D: TRBD2
size: -
J: TRBJ2-1
CDR3: CASSSGLADNEQFF
DNA: TGTGCTAGCAGCTCGGGACTAGCGGACAATGAGCAGTTCTTC

V: TRBV15
D: TRBD1
size: -
J: TRBJ1-5
CDR3: CATSRAPQGGQPQHF
DNA: TGTGCCACCAGCAGAGCCCCCCAGGGGGGTCAGCCCCAGCATTTT

V: TRBV9
D: TRBD2
size: few
J: TRBJ2-1
CDR3: CASSEGLAGDNEQFF
DNA: TGTGCCAGCAGCGAGGGGCTAGCGGGAGACAATGAGCAGTTCTTC

V: TRBV27
D: TRBD2
size: -
J: TRBJ2-3
CDR3: CASSFYSGGTDTQYF
DNA: TGTGCCAGCAGTTTTTACAGCGGGGGCACAGATACGCAGTATTTT

V: TRBV4-1
D: TRBD1
size: once
J: TRBJ1-2
CDR3: CASSPILLRDRGNHGYTF
DNA: TGCGCCAGCAGCCCCATCCTACTCCGGGACAGGGGAAATCATGGCTACACCTTC

V: TRBV7-2
D: TRBD2
size: -
J: TRBJ2-3
CDR3: CASSYSAGGAQDTQYF
DNA: TGTGCCAGCAGCTACTCAGCGGGAGGAGCCCAAGATACGCAGTATTTT

V: TRBV7-8
D: -
size: -
J: TRBJ2-4
CDR3: CASSPGGLAKNIQYF
DNA: TGTGCCAGCAGCCCCGGGGGACTAGCCAAAAACATTCAGTACTTC

V: TRBV27
D: -
size: -
J: TRBJ2-7
CDR3: CASAPAGYYEQYF
DNA: TGTGCCAGCGCCCCCGCAGGGTACTACGAGCAGTACTTC

V: TRBV7-6
D: -
size: -
J: TRBJ1-4
CDR3: CASSLALNEKLFF
DNA: TGTGCCAGCAGCTTAGCCCTGAATGAAAAACTGTTTTTT

V: TRBV5-6
D: TRBD1
size: once
J: TRBJ1-1
CDR3: CASSLQQGATTKAFF
DNA: TGTGCCAGCAGCTTGCAGCAGGGGGCCACAACAAAGGCTTTCTTT

V: TRBV15
D: -
size: -
J: TRBJ2-2
CDR3: CATSRDHRVVTGELFF
DNA: TGTGCCACCAGCAGAGATCACCGGGTTGTGACCGGGGAGCTGTTTTTT

V: TRBV9
D: -
size: -
J: TRBJ2-1
CDR3: CASSVGLLADRRNNEQFF
DNA: TGTGCCAGCAGCGTAGGTCTTTTGGCGGACCGGAGGAACAATGAGCAGTTCTTC

V: TRBV4-3
D: TRBD1
size: -
J: TRBJ1-4
CDR3: CASSQDLGTEGEKLFF
DNA: TGCGCCAGCAGCCAAGATCTGGGGACAGAGGGTGAAAAACTGTTTTTT

V: TRBV5-1
D: TRBD1
size: -
J: TRBJ1-3
CDR3: CASSSGTGGSGNTIYF
DNA: TGCGCCAGCAGCTCCGGGACAGGGGGCTCTGGAAACACCATATATTTT

V: TRBV6-6
D: -
size: -
J: TRBJ1-1
CDR3: CASSYSFRGNTEAFF
DNA: TGTGCCAGCAGTTACTCGTTCAGGGGAAACACTGAAGCTTTCTTT

V: TRBV4-2
D: TRBD2
size: -
J: TRBJ2-1
CDR3: CASSQTGTSGSWGNEQFF
DNA: TGTGCCAGCAGCCAAACTGGGACTAGCGGGAGTTGGGGAAATGAGCAGTTCTTC

V: TRBV6-1
D: TRBD1
size: few
J: TRBJ2-3
CDR3: CASTGTGQADTQYF
DNA: TGTGCCAGCACCGGGACAGGGCAGGCAGATACGCAGTATTTT

V: TRBV5-4
D: -
size: -
J: TRBJ2-5
CDR3: CASSLRAPGETQYF
DNA: TGTGCCAGCAGCTTGAGGGCGCCGGGGGAGACCCAGTACTTC

V: TRBV29-1
D: -
size: -
J: TRBJ1-2
CDR3: CSATVNYGYTF
DNA: TGCAGCGCGACAGTTAACTATGGCTACACCTTC

V: TRBV5-8
D: TRBD1
size: -
J: TRBJ2-4
CDR3: CASSLGQGATNIQYF
DNA: TGTGCCAGCAGCTTGGGACAGGGAGCCACAAACATTCAGTACTTC

V: TRBV5-6
D: TRBD1
size: once
J: TRBJ2-3
CDR3: CASSLDVGTGIVDTQYF
DNA: TGTGCCAGCAGCTTGGATGTTGGGACAGGGATCGTAGATACGCAGTATTTT

V: TRBV7-9
D: -
size: -
J: TRBJ2-1
CDR3: CASSLLVSSSYNEQFF
DNA: TGTGCCAGCAGCCTCCTTGTTTCTAGCTCCTACAATGAGCAGTTCTTC

V: TRBV5-5
D: TRBD1
size: -
J: TRBJ1-2
CDR3: CASNLIPGQGKNYGYTF
DNA: TGTGCCAGCAACCTCATCCCGGGACAGGGAAAAAACTATGGCTACACCTTC

V: TRBV9
D: TRBD2
size: once
J: TRBJ2-1
CDR3: CASSVTSGSFNEQFF
DNA: TGTGCCAGCAGCGTTACTAGCGGGAGCTTCAATGAGCAGTTCTTC

V: TRBV29-1
D: -
size: -
J: TRBJ2-3
CDR3: CSVEGQVLDTQYF
DNA: TGCAGCGTTGAAGGGCAAGTGCTGGATACGCAGTATTTT

V: TRBV10-3
D: -
size: -
J: TRBJ2-6
CDR3: CAIREEGSGANVLTF
DNA: TGTGCCATCAGAGAGGAGGGCTCTGGGGCCAACGTCCTGACTTTC

V: TRBV30
D: -
size: -
J: TRBJ2-2
CDR3: CAWGTINTGELFF
DNA: TGTGCCTGGGGGACAATTAACACCGGGGAGCTGTTTTTT

V: TRBV4-3
D: -
size: -
J: TRBJ2-1
CDR3: CASSQVSRAGEQFF
DNA: TGCGCCAGCAGCCAGGTCTCCAGGGCAGGTGAGCAGTTCTTC

V: TRBV19
D: -
size: few
J: TRBJ2-3
CDR3: CASSQQGGADTQYF
DNA: TGTGCCAGTAGTCAGCAGGGAGGAGCAGATACGCAGTATTTT

V: TRBV12-5
D: TRBD1
size: -
J: TRBJ1-2
CDR3: CASGLVLLPIAGQAPNYGYTF
DNA: TGTGCTAGTGGTTTGGTACTTCTCCCGATTGCGGGACAGGCCCCCAACTATGGCTACACCTTC

V: TRBV6-6
D: TRBD2
size: -
J: TRBJ2-5
CDR3: CASSYKTSGETQYF
DNA: TGTGCCAGCAGTTACAAGACTAGCGGTGAGACCCAGTACTTC

V: TRBV29-1
D: TRBD1
size: -
J: TRBJ2-6
CDR3: CSVQGASSGANVLTF
DNA: TGCAGCGTACAGGGGGCGAGCTCTGGGGCCAACGTCCTGACTTTC

V: TRBV2
D: TRBD1
size: -
J: TRBJ1-6
CDR3: CASSGTGDNSPLHF
DNA: TGTGCCAGCAGTGGGACAGGAGACAATTCACCCCTCCACTTT

V: TRBV7-2
D: -
size: -
J: TRBJ1-3
CDR3: CASSLRQDGNTIYF
DNA: TGTGCCAGCAGCTTACGACAGGACGGAAACACCATATATTTT

V: TRBV19
D: -
size: -
J: TRBJ1-2
CDR3: CASSISTATVYGYTF
DNA: TGTGCCAGTAGTATATCGACAGCAACAGTCTATGGCTACACCTTC

V: TRBV4-1
D: -
size: -
J: TRBJ1-2
CDR3: CASSQDQRGARYDGYTF
DNA: TGCGCCAGCAGCCAAGATCAACGGGGGGCGAGGTATGATGGCTACACCTTC

V: TRBV6-6
D: TRBD1
size: -
J: TRBJ2-5
CDR3: CASSTLDRGQETQYF
DNA: TGTGCCAGCAGTACCCTGGACAGGGGGCAGGAGACCCAGTACTTC

V: TRBV4-3
D: -
size: few
J: TRBJ1-3
CDR3: CASSQVGQGHGNTIYF
DNA: TGCGCCAGCAGCCAAGTTGGTCAGGGGCATGGAAACACCATATATTTT

V: TRBV6-6
D: -
size: -
J: TRBJ2-5
CDR3: CASSLGGAKTQYF
DNA: TGTGCCAGCAGCCTGGGGGGGGCGAAGACCCAGTACTTC

V: TRBV4-3
D: TRBD2
size: -
J: TRBJ2-3
CDR3: CASSQGTSGVSTDTQYF
DNA: TGCGCCAGCAGCCAAGGGACTAGCGGGGTTAGCACAGATACGCAGTATTTT

V: TRBV7-2
D: TRBD2
size: -
J: TRBJ2-5
CDR3: CASSLGTSGSGQETQYF
DNA: TGTGCCAGCAGCTTAGGAACTAGCGGGAGTGGACAAGAGACCCAGTACTTC

V: TRBV9
D: TRBD1
size: -
J: TRBJ1-2
CDR3: CASSFGTGDFNYGYTF
DNA: TGTGCCAGCAGCTTCGGGACAGGTGACTTCAACTATGGCTACACCTTC

V: TRBV6-1
D: TRBD1
size: -
J: TRBJ1-6
CDR3: CASSEEGRQGVFSPLHF
DNA: TGTGCCAGCAGTGAAGAAGGACGACAGGGGGTTTTTTCACCCCTCCACTTT

V: TRBV6-1
D: -
size: -
J: TRBJ1-2
CDR3: CASKKGLGEGYTF
DNA: TGTGCCAGCAAAAAGGGCCTCGGGGAAGGCTACACCTTC